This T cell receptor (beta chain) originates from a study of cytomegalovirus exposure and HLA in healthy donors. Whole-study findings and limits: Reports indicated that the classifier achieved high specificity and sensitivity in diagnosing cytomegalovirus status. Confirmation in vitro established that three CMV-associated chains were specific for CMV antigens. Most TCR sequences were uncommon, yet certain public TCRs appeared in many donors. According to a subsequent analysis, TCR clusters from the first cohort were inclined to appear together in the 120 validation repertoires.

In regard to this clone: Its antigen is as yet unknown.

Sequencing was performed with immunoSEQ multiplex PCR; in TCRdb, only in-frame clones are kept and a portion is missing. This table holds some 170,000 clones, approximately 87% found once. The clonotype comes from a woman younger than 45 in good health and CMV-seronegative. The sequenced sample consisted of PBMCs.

The CDR3 here is CASTDGQGGPTDTQYF. In DNA, the CDR3 is TGTGCCAGTACCGATGGACAGGGGGGGCCCACAGATACGCAGTATTTT. This chain links TRBV19 with TRBJ2-3; 10 nucleotides agree with TRBD1. CDR1 is LNHDA and CDR2 is SQIVND in the germline V gene (reference sequence). This CDR3 has 16 residues. With V trimmed by 7 bases and J by 2 bases, 9 bases remained unmatched.